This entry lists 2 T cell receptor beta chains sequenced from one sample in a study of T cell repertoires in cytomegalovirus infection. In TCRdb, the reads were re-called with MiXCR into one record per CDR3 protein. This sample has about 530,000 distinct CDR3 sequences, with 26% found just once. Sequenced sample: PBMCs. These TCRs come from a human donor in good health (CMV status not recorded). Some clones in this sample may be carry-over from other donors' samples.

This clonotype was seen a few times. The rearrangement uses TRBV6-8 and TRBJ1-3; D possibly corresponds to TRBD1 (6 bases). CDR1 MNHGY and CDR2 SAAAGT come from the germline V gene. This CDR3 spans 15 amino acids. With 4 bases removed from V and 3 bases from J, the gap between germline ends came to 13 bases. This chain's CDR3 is CASSSPQQGGNTIYF. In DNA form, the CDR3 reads TGTGCCAGCAGTTCCCCTCAACAGGGTGGAAACACCATATATTTT.

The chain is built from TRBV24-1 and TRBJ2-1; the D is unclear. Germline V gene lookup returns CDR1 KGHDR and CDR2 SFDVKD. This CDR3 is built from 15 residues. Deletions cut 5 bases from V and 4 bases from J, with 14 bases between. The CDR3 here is CATSVGNSGYNEQFF. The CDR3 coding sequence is TGTGCCACCAGTGTAGGCAATTCAGGATACAATGAGCAGTTCTTC.